This TCR beta chain emerged from a study of OX40 agonist ivuxolimab in advanced cancers. Data came from immunoSEQ multiplex PCR; TCRdb stores just in-frame clones and leaves some out. The table lists around 59,000 clones, nearly 90% of them singletons. V shed 3 bases, J shed 3 bases, and the junction held 11 bases outside the gene matches. CDR3 size: 17 residues. CDR1 is MGHRA, CDR2 YSYEKL, per germline. The TCR originated in an adult with an advanced solid tumor such as melanoma, head and neck, liver or kidney cancer. The rearrangement links TRBV4-1 to TRBJ2-3, with 8 bases identical to TRBD2. Source: CD4+ or CD8+ T cells sorted from blood, taken in a trial of the OX40 agonist ivuxolimab. The CDR3 coding sequence is TGCGCCAGCAGCCACCTTCTGCAGCGGGAGAGAACAGATACGCAGTATTTT. It translates to CASSHLLQRERTDTQYF.